The 10 T cell receptor beta chains in this list originate from one sample, sequenced in a study of shared clonotypes between healthy human individuals. Libraries were prepared by immunoSEQ multiplex PCR; TCRdb keeps only in-frame clonotypes and omits some of them. The sample consists of roughly 2.2 million clones, approximately 90% of them appearing once. The sample consisted of naive CD4+ T cells from PBMCs. Sample subset: CD45RA+ positively selected. Receptor source: a man between 18 and 35 years old in good health. Some clones in this sample may be carry-over from other donors' samples.

V is TRBV30 and J is TRBJ1-6, with 7 nucleotides matching TRBD1. The CDR3 consists of 16 residues. Germline lookup yields CDR1 GTSNPN and CDR2 SVGIG (reference sequence). The junction had 12 bases not matched to a gene; V was cut back by 2 bases and J by 8 bases. The CDR3 region has the DNA TGTGCCTGGAGTCGAAGGAGGGGGCGCATTGATTCACCCCTCCACTTT. Residues: CAWSRRRGRIDSPLHF.

This chain joins TRBV5-5 and TRBJ1-5; 7 bases fit TRBD1. The CDR3 runs to 16 residues. V gave up 1 base and J gave up 2 bases; unmatched junction bases: 6. Germline CDR1 is SGHKS and CDR2 is YYEKEE (reference sequence). The CDR3 loop reads CASSLFTGAGNQPQHF. The DNA for the CDR3 is TGTGCCAGCAGCTTGTTTACAGGGGCGGGCAATCAGCCCCAGCATTTT.

The chain combines TRBV18 with TRBJ1-1; the D is unclear. This CDR3 spans 14 amino acids. V was cut by 6 bases and J by 0 bases, with 11 bases left in between. Germline V CDR1 and CDR2: KGHSH, LQKENI. CDR3 DNA sequence: TGTGCCAGCTCTTTAGGCAGAGTGAACACTGAAGCTTTCTTT. It yields the protein CASSLGRVNTEAFF.

CDR3 in DNA: TGTGCCAGCAGCGAATACAGTGGGCAACTGTTTTTT. Its translation: CASSEYSGQLFF. The chain has TRBV7-2 and TRBJ1-4, with D unclear. The V gene lost 5 bases and the J gene lost 12 bases, with 13 bases spanning the gap. This CDR3 contains 12 residues. CDR1 SGHTA and CDR2 FQGNSA come from the germline V gene.

The chain uses TRBV9 and TRBJ2-7; TRBD1 or TRBD2 may be the D gene (5 bases each). V shed 3 bases and J shed 5 bases, with 12 bases lying between them. The CDR3 contains 13 residues. Germline V gene data show CDR1 as SGDLS and CDR2 as YYNGEE. This CDR3 reads CASSGGVNNEQYF. In nucleotides, the CDR3 is TGTGCCAGCAGCGGAGGGGTCAACAACGAGCAGTACTTC.

The CDR3 region has the DNA TGCGCCAGCAGCCAAGCCCCCCGGGAGGGAGGGCAGACCCAGTACTTC. Protein product: CASSQAPREGGQTQYF. This chain links TRBV4-1 with TRBJ2-5; 8 nucleotides line up with TRBD2. Unmatched junction bases numbered 10, after V lost 1 base and J lost 6 bases. This CDR3 region has 16 residues. Looked up from germline, CDR1 is MGHRA and CDR2 is YSYEKL.

V usage is TRBV5-5 and J usage is TRBJ2-7; tentatively, D is TRBD1 or TRBD2 (6 bases each). Germline CDR1 and CDR2: SGHKS and YYEKEE (reference sequence). Trimming stripped 0 bases from V and 4 bases from J, with 14 bases between. This CDR3 contains 15 residues. In DNA, the CDR3 is TGTGCCAGCAGCTTGGTAGGTAGAGGGGGGTACGAGCAGTACTTC. Amino acid sequence: CASSLVGRGGYEQYF.

The chain uses TRBV11-2 and TRBJ2-5; D unresolved. The germline CDR1 and CDR2 sequences are SGHAT and FQNNGV. The V and J ends lost 4 bases and 1 base respectively, with 13 bases between them. The CDR3 consists of 15 residues. CDR3 loop: CASSYIMGIQETQYF. As DNA, the CDR3 is TGTGCCAGCAGCTATATTATGGGAATCCAAGAGACCCAGTACTTC.

In this sample, this clone turned up a few times. This rearrangement joins TRBV7-3 to TRBJ2-1; D perhaps matches TRBD2 (5 bases). This CDR3 contains 15 residues. CDR1 is SGHTA and CDR2 is FQGTGA in the germline V gene. The V end lost 3 bases, the J end lost 7 bases, and 16 bases lay between the germline ends. The CDR3 loop reads CASSFSYGPGNEQFF. The CDR3 DNA is TGTGCCAGCAGCTTTTCTTACGGACCGGGAAATGAGCAGTTCTTC.

The rearrangement uses TRBV7-2 and TRBJ2-7; the match to TRBD1 covers 8 bases. The V gene end was trimmed by 4 bases and the J gene end by 4 bases; junction bases not matched to a gene: 3. Germline assignment: CDR1 SGHTA and CDR2 FQGNSA. The length of the CDR3 is 13 residues. The CDR3 DNA reads TGTGCCAGCAGCTACCAGGGGGCTTACGAGCAGTACTTC. This sequence encodes CASSYQGAYEQYF.